This TCR beta chain was found in a study of beta chain features in type 1 diabetes. The CDR3 is made up of 16 amino acids. CDR1 is SGHVS and CDR2 is FQNEAQ in the germline V gene. The V end lost 2 bases, the J end lost 1 base, and 13 bases lay between the germline ends. Investigators reverse transcribed all isolated RNA, so they sequenced expressed TCRB transcripts. Only in-frame clones appear in the TCRdb table, and some are missing; sequencing was by immunoSEQ multiplex PCR. The sample lists about 740,000 clones, around an eighth occurring once. Overall study results and limits: In type 1 diabetes patients, VDJ junctions had fewer insertions; deletions at these junctions were more frequent. Moderate but significant shortening of TCRB CDR3s was recorded in all four CD4+ subsets from Type 1 diabetes patients. The question left open here concerned HLA type influencing TCRB rearrangement. High-TCR-expressing cells could be over-represented by cDNA sequencing.

Sorting that relied on CD45RO/CCR7/CD25/CD127/CD95/CD27 yielded CD4+ naive, central memory, regulatory and stem cell-like memory cells. Only a few counts were recorded for this clone. Its cognate antigen is unknown. The clonotype originates from a man between 18 and 29 years old with type 1 diabetes. This chain links TRBV7-8 with TRBJ2-3, with D possibly TRBD2 on 7 matching bases. The sequencing input was naive CD4+ T cells from blood. This chain's CDR3 is CASSLPWGGGTDTQYF. The CDR3 DNA sequence: TGTGCCAGCAGCTTACCCTGGGGGGGCGGCACAGATACGCAGTATTTT.